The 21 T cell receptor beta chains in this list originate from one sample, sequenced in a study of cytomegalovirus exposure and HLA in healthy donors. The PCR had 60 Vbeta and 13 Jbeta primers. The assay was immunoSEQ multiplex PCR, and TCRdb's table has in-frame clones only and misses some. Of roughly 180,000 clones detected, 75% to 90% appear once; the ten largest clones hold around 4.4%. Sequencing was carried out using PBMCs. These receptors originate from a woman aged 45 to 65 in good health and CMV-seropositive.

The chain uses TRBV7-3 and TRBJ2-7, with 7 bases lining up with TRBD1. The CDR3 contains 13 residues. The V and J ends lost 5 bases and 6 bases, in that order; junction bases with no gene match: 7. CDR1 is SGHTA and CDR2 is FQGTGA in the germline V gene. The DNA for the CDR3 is TGTGCCAGCAGCAAACGACAGGGCGGCGAGCAGTACTTC. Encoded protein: CASSKRQGGEQYF.

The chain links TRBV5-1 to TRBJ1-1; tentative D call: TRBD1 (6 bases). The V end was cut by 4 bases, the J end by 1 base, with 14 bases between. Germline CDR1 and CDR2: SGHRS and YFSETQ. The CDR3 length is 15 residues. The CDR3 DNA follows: TGCGCCAGCAGCCCGAGCCAACAGGGGAACACTGAAGCTTTCTTT. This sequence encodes CASSPSQQGNTEAFF. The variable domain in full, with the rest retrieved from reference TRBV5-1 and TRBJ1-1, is KAGVTQTPRYLIKTRGQQVTLSCSPISGHRSVSWYQQTPGQGLQFLFEYFSETQRNKGNFPGRFSGRQFSNSRSEMNVSTLELGDSALYLCASSPSQQGNTEAFFGQGTRLTVV.

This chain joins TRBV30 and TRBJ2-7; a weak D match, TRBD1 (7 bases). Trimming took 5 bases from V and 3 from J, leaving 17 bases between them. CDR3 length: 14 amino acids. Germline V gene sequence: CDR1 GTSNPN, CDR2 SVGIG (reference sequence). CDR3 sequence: CAWGGGAGDYEQYF. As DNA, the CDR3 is TGTGCCTGGGGAGGGGGCGCTGGTGACTACGAGCAGTACTTC.

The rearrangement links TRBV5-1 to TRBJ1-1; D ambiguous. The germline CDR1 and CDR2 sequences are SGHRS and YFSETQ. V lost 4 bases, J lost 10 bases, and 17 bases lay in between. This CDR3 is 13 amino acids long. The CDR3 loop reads CASSLEFGGPAFF. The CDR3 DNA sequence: TGCGCCAGCAGCCTGGAGTTCGGTGGGCCAGCTTTCTTT. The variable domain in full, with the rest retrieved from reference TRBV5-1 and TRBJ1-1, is KAGVTQTPRYLIKTRGQQVTLSCSPISGHRSVSWYQQTPGQGLQFLFEYFSETQRNKGNFPGRFSGRQFSNSRSEMNVSTLELGDSALYLCASSLEFGGPAFFGQGTRLTVV.

The CDR3 DNA is TGCGCCAGCAGCCAAGTAAATCCAGGCCCCGTTGACCACTCCCCTCCGTTCTTC. It codes for CASSQVNPGPVDHSPPFF. The chain employs TRBV4-3 and TRBJ2-1; D gene unclear. The ends were cut back, 1 base at V and 15 bases at J, with 31 bases in the middle. The CDR3 runs 18 residues. Per the germline V gene, CDR1 is LGHNA and CDR2 is YSLEER.

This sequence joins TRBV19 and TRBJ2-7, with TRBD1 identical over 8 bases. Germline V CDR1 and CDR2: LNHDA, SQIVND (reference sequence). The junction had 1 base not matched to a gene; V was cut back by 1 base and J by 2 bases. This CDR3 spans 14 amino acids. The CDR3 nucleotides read TGTGCCAGTAGTATAGCCAGGGGGCCCTACGAGCAGTACTTC. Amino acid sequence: CASSIARGPYEQYF.

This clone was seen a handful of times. CDR3 sequence (DNA): TGTGCCAGCAGTCCCGGGGGTAGCCTCACAGATACGCAGTATTTT. It yields the protein CASSPGGSLTDTQYF. The rearrangement uses TRBV6-1 and TRBJ2-3, with D possibly TRBD2 on 6 matching bases. Germline V gene lookup returns CDR1 MNHNS and CDR2 SASEGT. The V end was cut by 5 bases, the J end by 2 bases, with 14 bases between. The CDR3 covers 15 residues.

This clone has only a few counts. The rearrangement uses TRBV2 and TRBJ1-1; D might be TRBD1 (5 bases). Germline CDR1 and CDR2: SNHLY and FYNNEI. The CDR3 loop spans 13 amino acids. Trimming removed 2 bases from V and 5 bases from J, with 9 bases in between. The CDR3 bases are TGTGCCAGCAGTGAATTGGGGGGAACTGAAGCTTTCTTT. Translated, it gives CASSELGGTEAFF.

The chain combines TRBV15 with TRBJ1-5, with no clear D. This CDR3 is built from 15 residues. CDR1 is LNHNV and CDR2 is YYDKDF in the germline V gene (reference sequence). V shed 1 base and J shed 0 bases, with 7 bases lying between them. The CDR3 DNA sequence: TGTGCCACCAGCAGAGCCGGGGATAGCAATCAGCCCCAGCATTTT. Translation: CATSRAGDSNQPQHF.

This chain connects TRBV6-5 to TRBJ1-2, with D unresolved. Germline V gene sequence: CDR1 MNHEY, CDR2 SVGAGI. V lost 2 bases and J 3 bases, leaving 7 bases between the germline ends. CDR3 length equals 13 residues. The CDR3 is CASSYGPDYGYTF. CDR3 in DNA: TGTGCCAGCAGTTACGGGCCTGACTATGGCTACACCTTC.

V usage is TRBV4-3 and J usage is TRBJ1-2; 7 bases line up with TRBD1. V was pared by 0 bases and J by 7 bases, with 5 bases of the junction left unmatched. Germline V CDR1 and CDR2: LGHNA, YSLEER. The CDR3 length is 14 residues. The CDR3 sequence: CASSQDQGVSGYTF. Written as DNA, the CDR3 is TGCGCCAGCAGCCAAGATCAGGGGGTGAGTGGCTACACCTTC.

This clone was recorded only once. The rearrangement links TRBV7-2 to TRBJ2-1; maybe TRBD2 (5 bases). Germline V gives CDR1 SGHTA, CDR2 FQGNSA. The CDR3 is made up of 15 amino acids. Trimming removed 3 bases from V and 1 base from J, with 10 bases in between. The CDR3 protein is CASSLELVSYNEQFF. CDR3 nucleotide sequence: TGTGCCAGCAGCTTGGAACTAGTATCCTACAATGAGCAGTTCTTC.

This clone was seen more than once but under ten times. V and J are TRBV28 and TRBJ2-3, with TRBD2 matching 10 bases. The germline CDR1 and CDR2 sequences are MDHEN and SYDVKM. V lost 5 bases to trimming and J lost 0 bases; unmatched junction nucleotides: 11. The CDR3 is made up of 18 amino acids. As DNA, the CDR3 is TGTGCCAGCAGTCCTCCAGGGGGACTAGCGCTGAGCACAGATACGCAGTATTTT. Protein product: CASSPPGGLALSTDTQYF.

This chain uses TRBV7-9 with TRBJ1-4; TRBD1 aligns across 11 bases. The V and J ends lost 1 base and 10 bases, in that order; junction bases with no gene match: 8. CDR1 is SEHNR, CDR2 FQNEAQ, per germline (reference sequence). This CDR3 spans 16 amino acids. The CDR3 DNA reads TGTGCCAGCAGCTTAGTGGGACAGGGGGAAGTCGGAAAACTGTTTTTT. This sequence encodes CASSLVGQGEVGKLFF.

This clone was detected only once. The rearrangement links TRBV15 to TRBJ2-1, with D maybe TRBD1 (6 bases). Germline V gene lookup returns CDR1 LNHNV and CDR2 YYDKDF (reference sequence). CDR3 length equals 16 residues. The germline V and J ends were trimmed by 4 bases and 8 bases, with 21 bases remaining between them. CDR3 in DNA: TGTGCCACCAGCACCGGTACGACAGGACGCGGCGATGAGCAGTTCTTC. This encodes CATSTGTTGRGDEQFF.

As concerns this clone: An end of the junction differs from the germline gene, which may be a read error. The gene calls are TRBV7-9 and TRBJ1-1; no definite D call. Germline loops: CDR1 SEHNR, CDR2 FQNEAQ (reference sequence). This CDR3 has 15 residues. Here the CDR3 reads CSSSLESAWSAEAFF. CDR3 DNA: TGTTCCAGCAGCTTGGAGTCGGCGTGGTCCGCTGAAGCTTTCTTT.

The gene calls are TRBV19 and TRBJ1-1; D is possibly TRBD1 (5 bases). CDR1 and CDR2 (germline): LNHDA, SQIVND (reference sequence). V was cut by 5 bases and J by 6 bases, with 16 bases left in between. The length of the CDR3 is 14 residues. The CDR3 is CASSWVGESPEAFF. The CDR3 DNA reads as TGTGCCAGTAGTTGGGTAGGGGAATCCCCTGAAGCTTTCTTT.

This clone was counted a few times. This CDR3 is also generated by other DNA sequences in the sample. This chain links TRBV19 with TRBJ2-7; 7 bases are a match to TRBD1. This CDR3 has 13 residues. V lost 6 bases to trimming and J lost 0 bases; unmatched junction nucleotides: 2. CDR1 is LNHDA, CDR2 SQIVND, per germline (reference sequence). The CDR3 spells CASRGTASYEQYF. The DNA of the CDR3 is TGTGCCAGTAGGGGGACAGCCTCCTACGAGCAGTACTTC.

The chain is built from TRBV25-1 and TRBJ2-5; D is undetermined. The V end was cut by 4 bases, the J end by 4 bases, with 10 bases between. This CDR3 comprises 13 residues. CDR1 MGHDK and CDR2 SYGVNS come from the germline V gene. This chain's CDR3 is CASSGISGETQYF. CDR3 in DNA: TGTGCCAGCAGTGGGATCTCGGGAGAGACCCAGTACTTC.

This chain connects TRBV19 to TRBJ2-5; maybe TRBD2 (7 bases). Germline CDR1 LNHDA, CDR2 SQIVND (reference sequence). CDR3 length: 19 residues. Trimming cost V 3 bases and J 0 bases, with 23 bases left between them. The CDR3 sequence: CASSIHFIGGGTDQETQYF. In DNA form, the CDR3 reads TGTGCCAGTAGTATTCATTTTATAGGCGGGGGCACCGACCAAGAGACCCAGTACTTC.

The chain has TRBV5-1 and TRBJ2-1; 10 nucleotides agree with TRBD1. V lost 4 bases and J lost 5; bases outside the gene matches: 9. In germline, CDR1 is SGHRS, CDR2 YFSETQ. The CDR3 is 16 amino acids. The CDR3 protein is CASSQFDRGLNNEQFF. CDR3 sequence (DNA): TGCGCCAGCAGCCAATTTGACAGGGGGCTTAACAATGAGCAGTTCTTC. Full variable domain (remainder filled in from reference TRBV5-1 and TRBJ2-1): KAGVTQTPRYLIKTRGQQVTLSCSPISGHRSVSWYQQTPGQGLQFLFEYFSETQRNKGNFPGRFSGRQFSNSRSEMNVSTLELGDSALYLCASSQFDRGLNNEQFFGPGTRLTVL.